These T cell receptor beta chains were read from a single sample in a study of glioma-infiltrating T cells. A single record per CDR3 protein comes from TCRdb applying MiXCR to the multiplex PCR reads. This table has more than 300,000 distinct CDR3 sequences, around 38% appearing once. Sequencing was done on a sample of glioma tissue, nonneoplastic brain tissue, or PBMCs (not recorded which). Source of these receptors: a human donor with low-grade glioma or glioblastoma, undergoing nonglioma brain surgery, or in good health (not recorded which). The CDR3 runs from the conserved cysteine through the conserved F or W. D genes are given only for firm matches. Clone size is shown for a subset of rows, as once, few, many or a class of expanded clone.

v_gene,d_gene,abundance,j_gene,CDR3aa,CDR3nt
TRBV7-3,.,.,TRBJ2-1,CASSPRGTTGLDEQFF,TGTGCCAGCAGCCCCCGGGGGACCACGGGGTTGGATGAGCAGTTCTTC
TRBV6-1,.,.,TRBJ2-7,CASSSSGGEQYF,TGTGCCAGCTCATCCAGTGGAGGCGAGCAGTACTTC
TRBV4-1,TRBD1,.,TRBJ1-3,CASSPRGQSREVDTIYF,TGCGCCAGCAGCCCCAGGGGACAGTCCCGTGAAGTGGACACCATATATTTT
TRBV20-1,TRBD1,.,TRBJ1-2,CSAQGQGRYTF,TGCAGTGCGCAGGGACAGGGCCGCTACACCTTC
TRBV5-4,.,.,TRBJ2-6,CASSLGGNSGANVLTF,TGTGCCAGCAGCTTGGGAGGGAACTCTGGGGCCAACGTCCTGACTTTC
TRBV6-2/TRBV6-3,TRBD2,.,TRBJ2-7,CASSYALAGGREQYF,TGTGCCAGCAGTTACGCACTAGCGGGAGGGCGCGAGCAGTACTTC
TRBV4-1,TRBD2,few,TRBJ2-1,CASTISGGKNEQFF,TGCGCCAGCACCATATCGGGGGGGAAGAATGAGCAGTTCTTC
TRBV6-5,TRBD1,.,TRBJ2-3,CASSYRHAGQGITDTQYF,TGTGCCAGCAGTTACCGTCACGCGGGACAGGGAATTACAGATACGCAGTATTTT
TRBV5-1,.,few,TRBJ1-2,CASSVVAYPANYGYTF,TGCGCCAGCAGCGTGGTCGCTTACCCAGCTAACTATGGCTACACCTTC
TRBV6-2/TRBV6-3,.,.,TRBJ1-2,CASSYGGDYGYNF,TGTGCCAGCAGTTACGGGGGAGACTATGGCTACAACTTC
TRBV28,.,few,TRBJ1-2,CASSLGVNYGYTF,TGTGCCAGCAGTCTAGGAGTTAACTATGGCTACACCTTC
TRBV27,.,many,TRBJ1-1,CASSFLGDGEGTEAFF,TGTGCCAGCAGTTTCCTTGGGGACGGAGAGGGAACTGAAGCTTTCTTT
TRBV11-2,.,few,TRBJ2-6,CASSRPGDPGANVLTF,TGTGCCAGCAGCCGTCCGGGAGACCCTGGGGCCAACGTCCTGACTTTC
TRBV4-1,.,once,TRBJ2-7,CASSLLGCYEQYF,TGCGCCAGCAGCCTCCTGGGGTGCTACGAGCAGTACTTC
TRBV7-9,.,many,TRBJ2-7,CASSPTGSSYEQYF,TGTGCCAGCAGTCCTACTGGGAGCTCCTACGAGCAGTACTTC
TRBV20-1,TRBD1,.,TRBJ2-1,CSARETGYFF,TGCAGTGCTAGGGAGACAGGGTACTTCTTC
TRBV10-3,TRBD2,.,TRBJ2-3,CAISESGSGRNTDTQYF,TGTGCCATCAGTGAGTCGGGTAGCGGGAGGAACACAGATACGCAGTATTTT
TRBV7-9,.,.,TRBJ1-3,CASSSSLYRVSGNTIYF,TGTGCCAGCAGCTCCTCCTTATACAGGGTTAGTGGAAACACCATATATTTT
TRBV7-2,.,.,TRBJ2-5,CASSLAGAPGIQETQYF,TGTGCCAGCAGCTTAGCTGGAGCGCCGGGGATCCAAGAGACCCAGTACTTC
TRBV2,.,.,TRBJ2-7,CASSGARDPYEQYF,TGTGCCAGCAGTGGAGCCAGGGACCCCTACGAGCAGTACTTC
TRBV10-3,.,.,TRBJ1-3,CAISESLVVGNTIYF,TGTGCCATCAGTGAGTCGCTAGTAGTTGGAAACACCATATATTTT
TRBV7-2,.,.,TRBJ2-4,CASSLTFWAKNIQYF,TGTGCCAGCAGCTTAACCTTCTGGGCCAAAAACATTCAGTACTTC
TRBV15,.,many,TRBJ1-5,CATSGEGRQPQHF,TGTGCCACCAGCGGGGAGGGGAGGCAGCCCCAGCATTTT
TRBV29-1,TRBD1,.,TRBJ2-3,CSVGAGGFTDTQYF,TGCAGCGTGGGGGCAGGGGGTTTCACAGATACGCAGTATTTT
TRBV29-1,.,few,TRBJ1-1,CSVETAMNTEAFF,TGCAGCGTTGAAACAGCTATGAACACTGAAGCTTTCTTT
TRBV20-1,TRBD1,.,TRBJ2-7,CSARDLGQGAGEQYF,TGCAGTGCTAGAGATCTAGGCCAGGGGGCTGGAGAGCAGTACTTC
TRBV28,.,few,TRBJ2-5,CASSLDSRGAGETQYF,TGTGCCAGCAGTTTAGATTCTCGGGGCGCCGGAGAGACCCAGTACTTC
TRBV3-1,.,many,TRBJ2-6,CASSHVGTGAGANVLTF,TGTGCCAGCAGCCATGTCGGTACGGGGGCTGGGGCCAACGTCCTGACTTTC
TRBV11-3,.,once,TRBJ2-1,CASSLKQDNEQFF,TGTGCCAGCAGCTTGAAACAAGATAATGAGCAGTTCTTC
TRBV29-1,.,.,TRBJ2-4,CSVRWGANIQYF,TGCAGCGTCCGATGGGGGGCAAACATTCAGTACTTC
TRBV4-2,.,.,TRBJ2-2,CASSQSRPTEATGELFF,TGTGCCAGCAGCCAAAGTCGTCCGACAGAAGCCACCGGGGAGCTGTTTTTT
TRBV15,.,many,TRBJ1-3,CATSNRVSGNTIYF,TGTGCCACCAGCAACAGGGTCTCTGGAAACACCATATATTTT
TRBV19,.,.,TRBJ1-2,CASRPNRYGYTF,TGTGCCAGTAGACCGAACAGATATGGCTACACCTTC
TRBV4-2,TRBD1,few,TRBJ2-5,CASSQDRKETQYF,TGTGCCAGCAGCCAGGACAGGAAAGAGACCCAGTACTTC
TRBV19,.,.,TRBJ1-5,CASSPHTDQPQHF,TGTGCCAGTAGTCCGCACACGGATCAGCCCCAGCATTTT
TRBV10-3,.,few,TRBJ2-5,CAIGREETQYF,TGTGCCATCGGCAGGGAAGAGACCCAGTACTTC
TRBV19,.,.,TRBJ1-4,CASSITGEKLFF,TGTGCCAGTAGTATTACTGGAGAGAAACTGTTTTTT
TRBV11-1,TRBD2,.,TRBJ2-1,CASSPILAGAYNEQFF,TGTGCCAGCAGCCCGATTCTAGCGGGGGCTTACAATGAGCAGTTCTTC
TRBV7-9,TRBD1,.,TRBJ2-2,CASSSDRGSTGELFF,TGTGCCAGCAGCTCGGACAGGGGAAGCACCGGGGAGCTGTTTTTT
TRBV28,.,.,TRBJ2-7,CASASNAYEQYF,TGTGCCAGCGCCAGCAATGCCTACGAGCAGTACTTC
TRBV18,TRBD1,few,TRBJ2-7,CASSTGDSSYEQYF,TGTGCCAGCTCCACCGGGGACAGCTCCTACGAGCAGTACTTC